This T cell receptor (beta chain) was identified in a study of T cell repertoires in cytomegalovirus infection. Study as a whole: Indications came from public TCR beta signatures; they pointed to CMV infection and to a matching HLA type.

TCRdb re-analysed the reads in MiXCR, keeping a single row per CDR3 protein. The sample holds over 150,000 distinct CDR3 sequences, roughly a fifth seen once. The CDR3 length is 15 residues. Trimming cost V 6 bases and J 4 bases, with 15 bases left between them. This clonotype has a count of ten or more. Its antigen is not identified. Study-level points and caveats: CMV-specific HLA-C-restricted TCR beta clonotypes dominated the ex vivo response.

The chain is built from TRBV12-3 or TRBV12-4 and TRBJ2-2, with D tentatively TRBD1 (6 bases). The source material was PBMCs. The receptor's source is a human donor in good health (CMV status not recorded). Some clones in this sample may be carry-over from other donors' samples. CDR3 in DNA: TGTGCCAGCAGCTTACAGGGCCCGCGCACCGGGGAGCTGTTTTTT. Protein product: CASSLQGPRTGELFF.